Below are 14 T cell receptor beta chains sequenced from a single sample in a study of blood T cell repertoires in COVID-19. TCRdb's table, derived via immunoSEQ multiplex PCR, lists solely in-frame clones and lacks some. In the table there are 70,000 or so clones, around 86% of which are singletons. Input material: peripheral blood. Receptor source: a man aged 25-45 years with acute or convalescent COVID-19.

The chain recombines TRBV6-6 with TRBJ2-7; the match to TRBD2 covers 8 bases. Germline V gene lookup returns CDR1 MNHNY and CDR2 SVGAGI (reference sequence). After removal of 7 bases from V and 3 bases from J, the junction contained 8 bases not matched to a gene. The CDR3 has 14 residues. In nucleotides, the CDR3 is TGTGCCAGCAAGCTAGCGGGCCCAGACTACGAGCAGTACTTC. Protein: CASKLAGPDYEQYF.

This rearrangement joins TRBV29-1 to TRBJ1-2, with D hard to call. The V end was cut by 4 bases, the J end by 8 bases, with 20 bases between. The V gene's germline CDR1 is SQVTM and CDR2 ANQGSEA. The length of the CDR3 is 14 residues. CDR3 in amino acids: CSVGEEGVARGYTF. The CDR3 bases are TGCAGCGTTGGGGAGGAGGGAGTAGCTAGGGGCTACACCTTC.

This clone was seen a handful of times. CDR3 nucleotide sequence: TGCAGCGTTGATTCGGCGCGGGGAGGCTACACCTTC. Translated: CSVDSARGGYTF. The chain employs TRBV29-1 and TRBJ1-2; no definite D call. V dropped 3 bases and J dropped 8 bases, with 13 bases sitting between them. The CDR3 contains 12 residues. Germline V gene lookup returns CDR1 SQVTM and CDR2 ANQGSEA.

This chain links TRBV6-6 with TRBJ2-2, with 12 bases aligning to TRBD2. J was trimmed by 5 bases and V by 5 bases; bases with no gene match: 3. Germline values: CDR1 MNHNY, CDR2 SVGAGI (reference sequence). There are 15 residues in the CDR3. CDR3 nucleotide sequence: TGTGCCAGCAGTGCACTAGCGGGGGGTACCGGGGAGCTGTTTTTT. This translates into CASSALAGGTGELFF.

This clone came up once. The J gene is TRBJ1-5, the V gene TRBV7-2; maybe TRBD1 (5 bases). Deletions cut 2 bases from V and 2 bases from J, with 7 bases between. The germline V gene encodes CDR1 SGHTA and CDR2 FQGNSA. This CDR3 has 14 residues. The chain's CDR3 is CASSLLGGNQPQHF. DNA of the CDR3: TGTGCCAGCAGCTTATTAGGGGGCAATCAGCCCCAGCATTTT.

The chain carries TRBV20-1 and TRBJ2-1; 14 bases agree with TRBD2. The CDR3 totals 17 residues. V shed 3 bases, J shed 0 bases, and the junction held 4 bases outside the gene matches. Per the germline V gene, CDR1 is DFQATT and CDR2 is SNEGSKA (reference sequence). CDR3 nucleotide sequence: TGCAGTGCTAGTGGGACTAGCGGGAGCGCCTCCTACAATGAGCAGTTCTTC. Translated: CSASGTSGSASYNEQFF.

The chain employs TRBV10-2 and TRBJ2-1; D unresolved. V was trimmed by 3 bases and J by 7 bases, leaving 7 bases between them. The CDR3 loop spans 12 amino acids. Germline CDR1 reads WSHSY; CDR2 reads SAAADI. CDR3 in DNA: TGCGCCAGCAGTGAAGAGTGGAATGAGCAGTTCTTC. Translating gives CASSEEWNEQFF.

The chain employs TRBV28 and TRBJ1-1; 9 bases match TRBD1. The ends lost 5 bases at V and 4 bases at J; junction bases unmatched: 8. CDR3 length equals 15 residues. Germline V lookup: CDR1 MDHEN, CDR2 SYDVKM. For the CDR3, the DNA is TGTGCCAGCAGTAACAACAGGGGGCGGAGCACTGAAGCTTTCTTT. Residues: CASSNNRGRSTEAFF. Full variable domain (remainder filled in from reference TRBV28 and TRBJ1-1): DVKVTQSSRYLVKRTGEKVFLECVQDMDHENMFWYRQDPGLGLRLIYFSYDVKMKEKGDIPEGYSVSREKKERFSLILESASTNQTSMYLCASSNNRGRSTEAFFGQGTRLTVV.

DNA of the CDR3: TGCGCCAGCAGCTTTAGCCCGACAGGAGCCTACAATGAGCAGTTCTTC. Translating it yields CASSFSPTGAYNEQFF. The chain joins TRBV5-1 to TRBJ2-1; D possibly corresponds to TRBD1 (6 bases). The CDR3 length is 16 residues. Germline V gives CDR1 SGHRS, CDR2 YFSETQ. Trimming stripped 2 bases from V and 2 bases from J, with 14 bases between.

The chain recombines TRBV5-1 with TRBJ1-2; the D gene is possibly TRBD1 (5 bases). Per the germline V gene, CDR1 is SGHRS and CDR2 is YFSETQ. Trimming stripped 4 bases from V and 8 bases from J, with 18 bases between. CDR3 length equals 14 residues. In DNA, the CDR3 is TGCGCCAGCAGCCATCTATTATCCGGGGGAGGCTACACCTTC. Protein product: CASSHLLSGGGYTF.

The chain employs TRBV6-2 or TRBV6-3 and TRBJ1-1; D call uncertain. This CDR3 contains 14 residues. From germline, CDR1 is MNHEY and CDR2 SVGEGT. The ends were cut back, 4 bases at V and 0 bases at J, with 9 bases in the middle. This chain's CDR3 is CASSLADLNTEAFF. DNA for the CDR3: TGTGCCAGCAGTTTGGCAGATTTGAACACTGAAGCTTTCTTT.

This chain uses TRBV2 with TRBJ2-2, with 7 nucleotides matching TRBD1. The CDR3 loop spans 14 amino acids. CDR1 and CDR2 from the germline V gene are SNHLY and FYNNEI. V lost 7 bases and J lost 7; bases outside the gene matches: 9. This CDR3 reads CASTRDRRVGELFF. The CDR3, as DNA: TGTGCCAGCACTAGGGACAGAAGGGTCGGGGAGCTGTTTTTT. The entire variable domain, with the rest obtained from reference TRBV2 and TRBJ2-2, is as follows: EPEVTQTPSHQVTQMGQEVILRCVPISNHLYFYWYRQILGQKVEFLVSFYNNEISEKSEIFDDQFSVERPDGSNFTLKIRSTKLEDSAMYFCASTRDRRVGELFFGEGSRLTVL.

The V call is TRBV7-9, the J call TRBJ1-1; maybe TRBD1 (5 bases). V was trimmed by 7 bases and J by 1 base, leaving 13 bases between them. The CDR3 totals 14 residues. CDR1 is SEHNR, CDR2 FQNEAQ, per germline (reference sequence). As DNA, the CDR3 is TGTGCCAGCAAGCTAGGGGCACAGAACACTGAAGCTTTCTTT. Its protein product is CASKLGAQNTEAFF.

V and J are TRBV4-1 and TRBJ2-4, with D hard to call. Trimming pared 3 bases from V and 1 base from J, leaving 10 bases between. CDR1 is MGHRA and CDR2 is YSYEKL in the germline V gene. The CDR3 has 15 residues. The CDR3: CASSQFVVAKNIQYF. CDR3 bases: TGCGCCAGCAGCCAGTTCGTTGTGGCCAAAAACATTCAGTACTTC.